This TCR beta chain was observed in a study of T cell repertoires in cytomegalovirus infection. Study context: CMV epitopes that were recently identified and HLA-C-restricted were used alongside well-studied HLA-B-restricted ones. Matching HLA type and CMV infection were both indicated by public TCR beta signatures. Regarding the study as a whole: The study found HLA-C-restricted CMV-specific TCR beta clonotypes dominating the ex vivo response. Summed public TCR beta family frequency identified CMV carriers bearing the relevant HLA.

This CDR3 contains 13 residues. Per the germline V gene, CDR1 is MNHGY and CDR2 is SAAAGT. V gave up 5 bases and J gave up 6 bases, with 10 bases separating them. A word on this clonotype: The antigen is not known.

TCRdb called the reads again in MiXCR, with one record for every CDR3 protein. This table has a few hundred thousand distinct CDR3 sequences, about 42% appearing once. This receptor was taken from a human donor in good health (CMV status not recorded). Some clones in this sample may be carry-over from other donors' samples. This rearrangement joins TRBV6-8 to TRBJ2-2; TRBD2 is a possible D gene (5 bases). Sequenced here: cultured PBMCs, sampled from culture after CMV antigen stimulation. CDR3 bases: TGTGCCAGCAGTGAGTCGGGATCCGGGGAGCTGTTTTTT. Translated, it gives CASSESGSGELFF.